The 2 T cell receptor beta chains given below trace back to one sample, sequenced in a study of blood T cell repertoires in COVID-19. The data were produced by immunoSEQ multiplex PCR, yet TCRdb's version contains in-frame clones alone and is incomplete. This table has 75,000 to 95,000 clones, 80% to 85% appearing once. Sequenced sample: peripheral blood. These receptors originate from a human donor in a cohort sampled during active COVID-19.

The CDR3 reads CASTSGWGPMAGNTIYF. CDR3 DNA sequence: TGTGCCAGCACCTCCGGGTGGGGCCCTATGGCTGGAAACACCATATATTTT. The chain is built from TRBV2 and TRBJ1-3; D possibly corresponds to TRBD1 (5 bases). CDR3 length: 17 residues. The germline V and J ends were trimmed by 7 bases and 2 bases, with 21 bases remaining between them. Germline V gives CDR1 SNHLY, CDR2 FYNNEI.

The rearrangement uses TRBV3-1 (or the pseudogene TRBV3-2) and TRBJ1-1; D not resolved. The length of the CDR3 is 12 residues. Germline V CDR1 and CDR2: LGHDT, YNNKEL (reference sequence). Trimming removed 0 bases at V and 6 bases at J, with 5 bases between. Here the CDR3 reads CASSQDPSEAFF. The CDR3 nucleotides read TGTGCCAGCAGCCAAGATCCATCTGAAGCTTTCTTT.